Below, one T cell receptor (beta chain) is given with its context. Sequencing targeted TCR beta in T cells from blood (CD8+ and CD4+). The data are from a study of CD8 T cells in Susac syndrome. J gave up 2 bases and V 3 bases, and 4 bases lay outside the gene matches. The germline V gene has CDR1 MDHEN and CDR2 SYDVKM. The CDR3 runs to 16 residues. Reverse transcription of roughly 0.5 to 1 ug RNA used random hexamers. Amplification of TCR beta CDR3 by immunoSEQ multiplex PCR spanned 54 Vbeta and 13 Jbeta. TCRdb redid the calling of the immunoSEQ multiplex PCR reads with MiXCR, one entry per CDR3 protein. Among 400,000 or so distinct CDR3 sequences listed, 75% to 90% were seen once.

V gene TRBV28 combines with J gene TRBJ2-1; 10 bases match TRBD1. This receptor was identified in a human donor with multiple sclerosis. Sequencing was done on a sample of CD8+ T cells from PBMCs. In DNA form, the CDR3 reads TGTGCCAGCAGTTTGCCCGGACAGGGGGCCTACAATGAGCAGTTCTTC. Its protein product is CASSLPGQGAYNEQFF. Combining the CDR3 with reference TRBV28 and TRBJ2-1 gives the whole variable domain DVKVTQSSRYLVKRTGEKVFLECVQDMDHENMFWYRQDPGLGLRLIYFSYDVKMKEKGDIPEGYSVSREKKERFSLILESASTNQTSMYLCASSLPGQGAYNEQFFGPGTRLTVL.